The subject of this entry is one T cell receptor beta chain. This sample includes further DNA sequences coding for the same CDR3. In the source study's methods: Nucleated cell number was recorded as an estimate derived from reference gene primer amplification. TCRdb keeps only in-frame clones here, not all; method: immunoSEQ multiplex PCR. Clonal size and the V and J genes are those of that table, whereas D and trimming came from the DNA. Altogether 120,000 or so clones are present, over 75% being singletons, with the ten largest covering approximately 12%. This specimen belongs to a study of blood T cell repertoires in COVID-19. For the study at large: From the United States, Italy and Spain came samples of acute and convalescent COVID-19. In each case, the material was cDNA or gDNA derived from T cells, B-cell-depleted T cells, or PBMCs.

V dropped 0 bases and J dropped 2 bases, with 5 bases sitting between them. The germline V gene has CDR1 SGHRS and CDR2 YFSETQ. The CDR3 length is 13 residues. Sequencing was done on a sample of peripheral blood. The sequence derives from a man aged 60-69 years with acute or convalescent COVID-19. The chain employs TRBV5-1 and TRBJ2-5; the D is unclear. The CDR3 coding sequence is TGCGCCAGCAGCTTGGGGGCGCAAGAGACCCAGTACTTC. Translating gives CASSLGAQETQYF.